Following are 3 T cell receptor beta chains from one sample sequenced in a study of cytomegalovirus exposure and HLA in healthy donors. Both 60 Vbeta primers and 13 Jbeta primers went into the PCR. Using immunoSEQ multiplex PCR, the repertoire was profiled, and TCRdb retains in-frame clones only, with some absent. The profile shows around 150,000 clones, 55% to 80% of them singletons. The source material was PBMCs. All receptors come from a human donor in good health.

CDR3 DNA: TGTGCCAGCAGCCCCGCAGGGCGAGCTTACGAGCAGTACTTC. Protein: CASSPAGRAYEQYF. The chain uses TRBV11-3 and TRBJ2-7, with D possibly matching TRBD1 (5 bases). V shed 5 bases and J shed 4 bases, with 15 bases lying between them. The germline gives CDR1 SGHNT, CDR2 YENEEA. This CDR3 region has 14 residues.

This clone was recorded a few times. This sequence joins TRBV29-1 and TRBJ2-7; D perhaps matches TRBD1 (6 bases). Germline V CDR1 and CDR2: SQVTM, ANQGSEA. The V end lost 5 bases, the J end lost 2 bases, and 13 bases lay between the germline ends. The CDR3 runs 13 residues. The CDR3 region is CSVSGASPYEQYF. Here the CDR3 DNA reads TGCAGCGTTTCAGGGGCTTCCCCCTACGAGCAGTACTTC.

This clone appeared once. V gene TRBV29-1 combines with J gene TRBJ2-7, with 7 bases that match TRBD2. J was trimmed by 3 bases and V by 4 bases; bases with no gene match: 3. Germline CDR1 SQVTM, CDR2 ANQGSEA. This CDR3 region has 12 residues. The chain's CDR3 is CSVGGDYYEQYF. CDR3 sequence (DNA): TGCAGCGTTGGAGGGGACTACTACGAGCAGTACTTC.